A selection of T cell receptor beta chains follows, all from one sample in a study of blood T cell repertoires in COVID-19. Using immunoSEQ multiplex PCR, the repertoire was profiled, and TCRdb retains in-frame clones only, with some absent. The sample holds under 250,000 clones, more than 70% seen once. The source material was peripheral blood. The receptors derive from a woman in her 30s with COVID-19, enrolled during active disease. Both conserved end residues are part of each CDR3. The order of the fields is D gene, J gene, clone size, V gene, CDR3 protein, CDR3 DNA. A D gene is named only where the DNA matches it firmly. Size is omitted from some rows. Given values are once, few, many or a class for expanded clones.

>TRBD1|TRBJ1-5|.|TRBV5-1
CASSLGDRAFSNQPQHF
TGCGCCAGCAGCTTGGGGGACAGGGCGTTCAGCAATCAGCCCCAGCATTTT
>TRBD1|TRBJ2-3|.|TRBV19
CASSIGQGVDTQYF
TGTGCCAGTAGTATTGGGCAGGGGGTAGATACGCAGTATTTT
>TRBD1|TRBJ2-3|.|TRBV11-3
CASSLGYRGRTDTQYF
TGTGCCAGCAGCTTAGGGTACAGGGGCCGCACAGATACGCAGTATTTT
>TRBD1|TRBJ2-2|.|TRBV19
CASSIGGTGKGTGELFF
TGTGCCAGTAGTATAGGGGGGACAGGGAAAGGCACCGGGGAGCTGTTTTTT
>TRBD1|TRBJ2-1|.|TRBV30
CASNRDRGSDAVQFF
TGTGCCTCTAACCGGGACAGGGGTTCTGACGCTGTGCAGTTCTTC
>.|TRBJ2-1|.|TRBV7-8
CASSLATQTSYNEQFF
TGTGCCAGCAGCTTAGCAACTCAGACTAGCTACAATGAGCAGTTCTTC
>TRBD2|TRBJ2-5|.|TRBV6-5
CASSPTSGGAKTQYF
TGTGCCAGCAGCCCGACTAGCGGGGGGGCTAAGACCCAGTACTTC
>.|TRBJ1-1|once|TRBV5-1
CASSSDSEAFF
TGCGCCAGCAGCTCCGACAGTGAAGCTTTCTTT
>.|TRBJ1-4|.|TRBV14
CASSPLGEKLFF
TGTGCCAGCAGCCCACTCGGGGAAAAACTGTTTTTT
>TRBD1|TRBJ1-5|.|TRBV30
CAWSAGQGGQPQHF
TGTGCCTGGAGTGCAGGACAGGGTGGTCAGCCCCAGCATTTT
>TRBD1|TRBJ2-1|.|TRBV7-9
CASSFRIQGSQNSYNEQFF
TGTGCCAGCAGCTTTAGGATACAGGGGAGCCAAAACTCCTACAATGAGCAGTTCTTC
>.|TRBJ2-5|.|TRBV2
CASVGRRGETQYF
TGTGCCAGCGTGGGCAGGAGGGGAGAGACCCAGTACTTC
>.|TRBJ1-1|.|TRBV19
CASSERPRVRKTEAFF
TGTGCCAGTAGTGAACGGCCGAGGGTAAGGAAAACTGAAGCTTTCTTT
>.|TRBJ1-5|.|TRBV19
CASSIRQGNQPQHF
TGTGCCAGTAGTATCCGACAGGGCAATCAGCCCCAGCATTTT
>.|TRBJ2-5|.|TRBV6-2/TRBV6-3
CASSPTGTLATQYF
TGTGCCAGCAGCCCGACCGGGACTCTCGCGACCCAGTACTTC
>TRBD1|TRBJ1-4|.|TRBV5-5
CASSWRGLSGEKLFF
TGTGCCAGCAGTTGGAGGGGGCTTTCAGGAGAAAAACTGTTTTTT
>.|TRBJ1-6|.|TRBV7-8
CASSLDVGLITNSPLHF
TGTGCCAGCAGCTTAGACGTTGGCCTTATCACAAATTCACCCCTCCACTTT
>.|TRBJ1-3|.|TRBV6-8
CASSQTRQGNTIYF
TGTGCCAGCAGCCAAACTCGACAGGGAAACACCATATATTTT
>TRBD1|TRBJ1-4|.|TRBV5-1
CASSGGQGNEKLFF
TGCGCCAGCAGCGGTGGACAGGGAAATGAAAAACTGTTTTTT
>TRBD2|TRBJ2-5|.|TRBV4-3
CASSHALGTSGRGETQYF
TGCGCCAGCAGCCACGCTCTCGGAACTAGCGGGAGGGGAGAGACCCAGTACTTC
>.|TRBJ2-5|.|TRBV2
CASSDGGLGETQYF
TGTGCCAGCAGTGATGGGGGGTTGGGAGAGACCCAGTACTTC
>TRBD1|TRBJ2-5|.|TRBV4-2
CASSPTLTGVGETQYF
TGTGCCAGCAGCCCGACCCTGACAGGGGTTGGGGAGACCCAGTACTTC
>.|TRBJ2-3|.|TRBV29-1
CSVEAGDTQYF
TGCAGCGTTGAGGCAGGAGATACGCAGTATTTT
>TRBD2|TRBJ2-5|.|TRBV7-2
CASSSTALAGIWQETQYF
TGTGCCAGCAGCTCCACGGCACTAGCGGGTATATGGCAAGAGACCCAGTACTTC
>.|TRBJ2-3|.|TRBV9
CASSVGLVASTDTQYF
TGTGCCAGCAGCGTAGGACTAGTGGCTAGCACAGATACGCAGTATTTT
>TRBD1|TRBJ2-7|few|TRBV18
CASSGTGVNYEQYF
TGTGCCAGCTCAGGGACAGGGGTGAACTACGAGCAGTACTTC
>TRBD2|TRBJ2-2|.|TRBV6-2/TRBV6-3
CASSSRISSGRGTGELFF
TGTGCCAGCAGTTCCCGAATTTCTAGCGGGAGGGGCACCGGGGAGCTGTTTTTT
>.|TRBJ1-2|.|TRBV4-3
CASSQDVRASYYGYTF
TGCGCCAGCAGCCAAGATGTGAGGGCGTCATACTATGGCTACACCTTC
>.|TRBJ2-6|.|TRBV7-6
CASSVTGANVLTF
TGTGCCAGCAGCGTAACAGGGGCCAACGTCCTGACTTTC